This T cell receptor (beta chain) was sequenced in a study of blood T cell repertoires in COVID-19. Across the study: Donors in the United States, Italy and Spain gave samples during acute or convalescent COVID-19. T cells, B-cell-depleted T cells, or PBMCs provided the cDNA or gDNA that served as material.

The authors' processing: Estimated nucleated cell counts came from reference gene primer amplification. Assay used: immunoSEQ multiplex PCR; TCRdb lists only in-frame clones, some missing. The DNA was the basis for D and trimming; V, J and clone size are from that table. The sample contains 300,000 or so clones, 80% to 90% of which appear only once. The TCR comes from a woman aged 45-65 years who had recovered from COVID-19. The sequenced sample was peripheral blood.

The CDR3 DNA reads TGTGCCAGCAGCCGCGGGGGGGCAACTAATGAAAAACTGTTTTTT. Encoded protein: CASSRGGATNEKLFF. The chain uses TRBV7-9 and TRBJ1-4; D is possibly TRBD1 (5 bases). Per the germline V gene, CDR1 is SEHNR and CDR2 is FQNEAQ (reference sequence). This CDR3 spans 15 amino acids. The ends were cut back, 5 bases at V and 0 bases at J, with 10 bases in the middle.